This TCR beta chain was profiled in a study of blood T cell repertoires in COVID-19. The sample holds one count of this clone. In the source study's methods: Estimation of nucleated cell counts was performed using reference gene primer amplification. The method was immunoSEQ multiplex PCR; TCRdb's version includes in-frame clones alone and lacks a portion of them. The V and J calls and clone size were taken over from that table, and D and trimming were inferred from the DNA. The table lists approximately 450,000 clones, approximately 90% of them singletons. V lost 2 bases and J lost 4; bases outside the gene matches: 3. The CDR3 spans 14 residues. The germline V gene has CDR1 LNHDA and CDR2 SQIVND (reference sequence).

The chain joins TRBV19 to TRBJ1-1; TRBD1 agrees at 8 bases. The sequenced sample consisted of PBMCs or T cells enriched from blood (not recorded which). The receptor comes from a man younger than 40 who had recovered from COVID-19. This CDR3 is CASSIQGAGTEAFF. CDR3 bases: TGTGCCAGTAGTATACAGGGGGCAGGCACTGAAGCTTTCTTT.